What follows describes a single T cell receptor beta chain. Its antigen is as yet unknown. Germline values: CDR1 SNHLY, CDR2 FYNNEI. The length of the CDR3 is 16 residues. The V and J ends lost 5 bases and 0 bases respectively, with 14 bases between them. This entry is derived from a study of CD4+ T cells in melanoma. Study outcomes and limitations: A reported correlation linked neoantigen-specific CD4+ T cells to CD8+, macrophage and B cell function. Neoantigen-specific CD4+ T cells in melanoma reportedly had diverse differentiation states.

Assay: immunoSEQ multiplex PCR; the TCRdb copy retains only in-frame clones and omits some. This table holds about 11,000 clones, nearly 70% found once. The chain uses TRBV2 and TRBJ1-3; unclear D gene. The clonotype was recovered from a human donor with melanoma. The sample was cells from a culture (not recorded whether cultured in vitro). The CDR3 sequence is CASSRPEMASGNTIYF. DNA for the CDR3: TGTGCCAGCAGTAGACCGGAAATGGCCTCTGGAAACACCATATATTTT.